The 3 T cell receptor beta chains reported below all come from one sample, sequenced in a study of T cell responses to AZD1222 COVID-19 vaccine. This table comes from immunoSEQ multiplex PCR, and its TCRdb copy is limited to in-frame clones, with some not included. The repertoire holds some 200,000 clones, roughly nine tenths seen once, with around 3.5% in the top ten. Sequences were derived from peripheral blood, sampled 28 days after the second AZD1222 dose. The receptors here all came from an adult who received the AZD1222 COVID-19 vaccine.

The V call is TRBV28, the J call TRBJ1-2; no clear D gene. The CDR3 totals 15 residues. Trimming left V 5 bases short and J 4 bases short, with 17 bases between. Looked up from germline, CDR1 is MDHEN and CDR2 is SYDVKM. The CDR3 DNA follows: TGTGCCAGCAGTATCAACAGCATTTCGGGCTATGGCTACACCTTC. Translated, it gives CASSINSISGYGYTF.

J is TRBJ1-2 and V is TRBV5-1; the D gene is possibly TRBD1 (5 bases). The germline gives CDR1 SGHRS, CDR2 YFSETQ. This CDR3 region has 14 residues. The V gene lost 0 bases and the J gene lost 4 bases, with 10 bases spanning the gap. The CDR3 nucleotides are TGCGCCAGCAGCTTGGGACCCCAGGGCTATGGCTACACCTTC. Encoded protein: CASSLGPQGYGYTF.

The V call is TRBV7-2, the J call TRBJ2-3; 10 bases fit TRBD1. V lost 4 bases, J lost 1 base, and 8 bases stayed unmatched. The CDR3 extends over 17 amino acids. Germline lookup yields CDR1 SGHTA and CDR2 FQGNSA. CDR3: CASSSTPGTGGTDTQYF. CDR3 nucleotide sequence: TGTGCCAGCAGCTCCACCCCCGGGACAGGGGGCACAGATACGCAGTATTTT.